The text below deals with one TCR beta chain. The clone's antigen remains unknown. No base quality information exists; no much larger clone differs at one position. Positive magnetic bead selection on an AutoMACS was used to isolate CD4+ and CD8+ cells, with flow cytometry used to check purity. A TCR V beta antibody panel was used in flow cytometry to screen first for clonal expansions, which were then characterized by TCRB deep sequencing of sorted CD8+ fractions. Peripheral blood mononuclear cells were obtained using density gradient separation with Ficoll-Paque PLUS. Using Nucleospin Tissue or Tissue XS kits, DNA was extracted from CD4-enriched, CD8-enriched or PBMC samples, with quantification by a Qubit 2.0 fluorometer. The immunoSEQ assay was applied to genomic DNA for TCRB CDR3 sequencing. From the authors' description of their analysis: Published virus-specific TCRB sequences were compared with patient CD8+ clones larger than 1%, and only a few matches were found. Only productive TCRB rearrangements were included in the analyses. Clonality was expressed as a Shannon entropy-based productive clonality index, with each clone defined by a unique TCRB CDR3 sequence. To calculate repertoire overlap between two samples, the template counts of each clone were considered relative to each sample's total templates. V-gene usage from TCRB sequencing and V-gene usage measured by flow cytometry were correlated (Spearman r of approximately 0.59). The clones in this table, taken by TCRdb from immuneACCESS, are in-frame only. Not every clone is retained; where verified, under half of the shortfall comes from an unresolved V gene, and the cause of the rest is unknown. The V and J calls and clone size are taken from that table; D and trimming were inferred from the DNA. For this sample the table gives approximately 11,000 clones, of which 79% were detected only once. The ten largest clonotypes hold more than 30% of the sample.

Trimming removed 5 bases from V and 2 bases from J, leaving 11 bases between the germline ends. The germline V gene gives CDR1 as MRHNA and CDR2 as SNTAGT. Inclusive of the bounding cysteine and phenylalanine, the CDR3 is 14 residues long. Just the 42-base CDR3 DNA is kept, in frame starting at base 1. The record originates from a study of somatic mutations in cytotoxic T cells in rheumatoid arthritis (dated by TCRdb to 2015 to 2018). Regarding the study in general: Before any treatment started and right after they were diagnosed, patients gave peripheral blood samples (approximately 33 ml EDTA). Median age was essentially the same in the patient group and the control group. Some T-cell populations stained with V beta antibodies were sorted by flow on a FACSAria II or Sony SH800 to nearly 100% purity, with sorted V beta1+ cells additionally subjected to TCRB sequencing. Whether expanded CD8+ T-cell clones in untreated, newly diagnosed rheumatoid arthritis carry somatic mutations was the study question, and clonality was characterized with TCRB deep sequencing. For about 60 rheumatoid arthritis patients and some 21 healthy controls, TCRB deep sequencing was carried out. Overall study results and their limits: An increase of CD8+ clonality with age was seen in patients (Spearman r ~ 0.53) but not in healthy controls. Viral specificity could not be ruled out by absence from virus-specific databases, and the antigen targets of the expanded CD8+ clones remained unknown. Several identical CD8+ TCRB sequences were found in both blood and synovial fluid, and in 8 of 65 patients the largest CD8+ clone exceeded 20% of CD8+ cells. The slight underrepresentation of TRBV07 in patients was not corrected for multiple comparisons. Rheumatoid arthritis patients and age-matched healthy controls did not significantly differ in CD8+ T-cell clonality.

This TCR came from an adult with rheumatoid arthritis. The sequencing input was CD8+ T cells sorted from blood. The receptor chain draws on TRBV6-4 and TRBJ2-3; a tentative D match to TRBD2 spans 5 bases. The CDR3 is CASSPGLYTDTQYF. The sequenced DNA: TGTGCCAGCAGTCCCGGACTTTACACAGATACGCAGTATTTT.